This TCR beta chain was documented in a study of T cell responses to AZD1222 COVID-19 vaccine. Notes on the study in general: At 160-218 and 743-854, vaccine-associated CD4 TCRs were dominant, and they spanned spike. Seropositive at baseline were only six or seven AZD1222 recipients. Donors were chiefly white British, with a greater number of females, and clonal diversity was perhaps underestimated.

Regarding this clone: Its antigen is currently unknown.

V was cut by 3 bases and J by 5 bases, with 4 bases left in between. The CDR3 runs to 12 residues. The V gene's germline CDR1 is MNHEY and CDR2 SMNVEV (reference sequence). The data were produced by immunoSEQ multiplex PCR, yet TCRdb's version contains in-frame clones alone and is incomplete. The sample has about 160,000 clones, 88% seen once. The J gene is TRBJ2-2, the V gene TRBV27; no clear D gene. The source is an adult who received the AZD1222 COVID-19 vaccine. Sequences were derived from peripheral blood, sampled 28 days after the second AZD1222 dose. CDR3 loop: CASSFRTGELFF. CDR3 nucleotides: TGTGCCAGCAGTTTTCGAACCGGGGAGCTGTTTTTT.